The 29 T cell receptor beta chains listed next were all sequenced from one sample in a study of T cell responses to AZD1222 COVID-19 vaccine (dated by TCRdb to the early 2020s). The library was built by means of the immunoSEQ multiplex PCR assay. TCRdb carries this immuneACCESS record with in-frame sequences only. Its versions omit some clonotypes, under half of them owing to an unresolved V gene in the studies checked, with the rest unexplained. Counted in this sample were approximately 150,000 clones; roughly 90% of them appeared once. Around 1.5% of the sample goes to the ten largest clones. The label giving this sample's time point can be read as: baseline before first vaccination. The source material was peripheral blood, sampled on day 0 of AZD1222 vaccination. All receptors come from an adult in good health.

This rearrangement joins TRBV19 to TRBJ1-5; perhaps TRBD1 as D (5 bases). Trimming stripped 7 bases from V and 0 bases from J, with 13 bases between. The germline V gene has CDR1 LNHDA and CDR2 SQIVND (reference sequence). The CDR3 sequence is 15 residues long. The CDR3 loop reads CASTEHRNSNQPQHF. The CDR3 DNA reads TGTGCCAGTACCGAACACAGGAATAGCAATCAGCCCCAGCATTTT.

V usage is TRBV5-1 and J usage is TRBJ1-2; 12 positions match TRBD1. Germline V CDR1 and CDR2: SGHRS, YFSETQ. V dropped 4 bases and J dropped 2; count of bases not matched to a gene: 3. The length of the CDR3 is 15 residues. Here the CDR3 reads CASSGGTGGNYGYTF. The CDR3, as DNA: TGCGCCAGCAGCGGAGGGACAGGGGGCAACTATGGCTACACCTTC.

V and J are TRBV7-9 and TRBJ1-2, with D perhaps TRBD1 (5 bases). The CDR3 extends over 16 amino acids. CDR1 SEHNR and CDR2 FQNEAQ come from the germline V gene (reference sequence). The V gene lost 5 bases and the J gene lost 0 bases, with 16 bases spanning the gap. DNA for the CDR3: TGTGCCAGCAGCCCTGGGGCAGGGATGACTAACTATGGCTACACCTTC. Its translation: CASSPGAGMTNYGYTF.

The rearrangement uses TRBV15 and TRBJ1-1, with 8 bases identical to TRBD1. The ends lost 4 bases at V and 8 bases at J; junction bases unmatched: 9. Per the germline V gene, CDR1 is LNHNV and CDR2 is YYDKDF (reference sequence). CDR3 size: 14 residues. Here the CDR3 DNA reads TGTGCCACCAGCACCCAGACAGGGGCCGAAGAAGCTTTCTTT. This encodes CATSTQTGAEEAFF.

The gene calls are TRBV3-1 (or the pseudogene TRBV3-2) and TRBJ1-1; D possibly corresponds to TRBD1 (5 bases). CDR1 is LGHDT, CDR2 YNNKEL, per germline (reference sequence). This CDR3 is 16 amino acids long. Trimming took off 2 bases at V and 4 bases at J, with 17 bases between the two ends. The CDR3 protein is CASSQRRGGATTEAFF. DNA of the CDR3: TGTGCCAGCAGCCAAAGGAGGGGAGGGGCTACCACTGAAGCTTTCTTT.

V is TRBV5-1 and J is TRBJ2-1, with 7 bases that match TRBD2. The germline CDR1 and CDR2 sequences are SGHRS and YFSETQ. Trimming at V came to 0 bases and at J to 0 bases, leaving 9 bases not matched to a gene. The CDR3 spans 18 residues. As DNA, the CDR3 is TGCGCCAGCAGCTTGGGTCCTAGCGGCCGGGGCTCCTACAATGAGCAGTTCTTC. Amino acids: CASSLGPSGRGSYNEQFF.

The J gene is TRBJ1-1, the V gene TRBV11-2; tentatively, D is TRBD1 (5 bases). Trimming took 0 bases from V and 2 from J, leaving 13 bases between them. The CDR3 has 16 amino acids. Germline CDR1 reads SGHAT; CDR2 reads FQNNGV. CDR3 in DNA: TGTGCCAGCAGCTTAGATAACGGCAGGGTTAACACTGAAGCTTTCTTT. Amino acids: CASSLDNGRVNTEAFF.

V usage is TRBV12-3 or TRBV12-4 and J usage is TRBJ1-1; D possibly corresponds to TRBD1 (6 bases). With 7 bases removed from V and 5 bases from J, the gap between germline ends came to 11 bases. The CDR3 is 12 residues long. As DNA, the CDR3 is TGTGCCAGCACAAGAGGGGGAACTGAAGCTTTCTTT. Translation gives CASTRGGTEAFF.

This clone was counted a single time. The rearrangement uses TRBV11-1 and TRBJ2-1; 9 bases align to TRBD2. Germline V lookup: CDR1 SGHAT, CDR2 FQDESV (reference sequence). V lost 5 bases to trimming and J lost 5 bases; unmatched junction nucleotides: 10. This CDR3 has 16 residues. The chain's CDR3 is CASSPGASGDDNEQFF. In DNA, the CDR3 is TGTGCCAGCAGCCCGGGGGCTAGCGGGGATGACAATGAGCAGTTCTTC. Full variable domain (rest looked up from reference TRBV11-1 and TRBJ2-1): EAEVAQSPRYKITEKSQAVAFWCDPISGHATLYWYRQILGQGPELLVQFQDESVVDDSQLPKDRFSAERLKGVDSTLKIQPAELGDSAMYLCASSPGASGDDNEQFFGPGTRLTVL.

The chain employs TRBV5-4 and TRBJ1-5; 8 bases line up with TRBD1. J was trimmed by 6 bases and V by 3 bases; bases with no gene match: 2. The CDR3 is 13 residues long. Germline-derived CDR1 and CDR2 are SGHNT and YYREEE (reference sequence). This CDR3 is CASSSGGGQPQHF. As DNA, the CDR3 is TGTGCCAGCAGCTCAGGGGGCGGTCAGCCCCAGCATTTT.

The chain carries TRBV29-1 and TRBJ2-5, with a tentative D call TRBD1 (6 bases). Germline CDR1 SQVTM, CDR2 ANQGSEA. V lost 7 bases, J lost 5 bases, and 11 bases lay in between. This CDR3 is built from 11 residues. CDR3 residues: CSGGTGETQYF. CDR3 nucleotide sequence: TGCAGCGGCGGAACAGGGGAGACCCAGTACTTC.

This chain uses TRBV18 with TRBJ1-5; 11 bases match TRBD1. CDR1 and CDR2 from the germline V gene are KGHSH and LQKENI. V lost 5 bases and J lost 7; bases outside the gene matches: 4. The CDR3 extends over 14 amino acids. The DNA of the CDR3 is TGTGCCAGCTCATCGGGACAGGGGGGCCAGCCCCAGCATTTT. Translation gives CASSSGQGGQPQHF.

The J gene is TRBJ1-2, the V gene TRBV7-2; TRBD1 matches 9 bases. CDR3 length: 13 residues. V shed 8 bases, J shed 2 bases, and the junction held 3 bases outside the gene matches. Per germline, CDR1 SGHTA and CDR2 FQGNSA. The CDR3 nucleotides read TGTGCCAGCCAACAGGGGGCGAACTATGGCTACACCTTC. Protein: CASQQGANYGYTF.

The chain joins TRBV28 to TRBJ2-1, with TRBD1 matching over 9 bases. The germline V gene encodes CDR1 MDHEN and CDR2 SYDVKM. This CDR3 has 15 residues. Losses at the gene ends were 10 bases for V and 3 bases for J; bases not matched to a gene: 10. For the CDR3, the DNA is TGTGCCACCAGGGCGCCGGACAGGGGCTACAATGAGCAGTTCTTC. It specifies CATRAPDRGYNEQFF.

The rearrangement links TRBV5-1 to TRBJ1-4; TRBD1 might be the D (6 bases). CDR1 is SGHRS and CDR2 is YFSETQ in the germline V gene. Trimming cost V 6 bases and J 1 base, with 22 bases left between them. This CDR3 spans 18 amino acids. This chain's CDR3 is CASKTDPGVRGTNEKLFF. Here the CDR3 DNA reads TGCGCCAGCAAGACGGATCCAGGGGTTCGGGGAACTAATGAAAAACTGTTTTTT.

The rearrangement joins TRBV19 to TRBJ1-2; D unresolved. The CDR3 is made up of 15 amino acids. Trimming pared 7 bases from V and 3 bases from J, leaving 18 bases between. The germline V gene encodes CDR1 LNHDA and CDR2 SQIVND (reference sequence). Written as DNA, the CDR3 is TGTGCCAGTAACCACCCTCCGCGGGGATACTATGGCTACACCTTC. It yields the protein CASNHPPRGYYGYTF.

The genes are TRBV5-6 and TRBJ1-4; D call uncertain. CDR3 length equals 14 residues. The germline V and J ends were trimmed by 1 base and 5 bases, with 9 bases remaining between them. Germline lookup yields CDR1 SGHDT and CDR2 YYEEEE. In DNA form, the CDR3 reads TGTGCCAGCAGCTTGAGCGGACGCAATGAAAAACTGTTTTTT. Encoded protein: CASSLSGRNEKLFF.

The rearrangement uses TRBV24-1 and TRBJ1-2; D possibly corresponds to TRBD1 (5 bases). The CDR3 length is 13 residues. The V end was cut by 5 bases, the J end by 4 bases, with 10 bases between. Germline loops: CDR1 KGHDR, CDR2 SFDVKD. CDR3 loop: CATSAGQFYGYTF. The CDR3 bases are TGTGCCACCAGTGCAGGGCAGTTCTATGGCTACACCTTC.

The V gene is TRBV7-3, the J gene TRBJ2-2; D gene unclear. CDR3 size: 13 residues. Trimming took off 4 bases at V and 4 bases at J, with 7 bases between the two ends. Germline V gives CDR1 SGHTA, CDR2 FQGTGA. CDR3 DNA: TGTGCCAGCAGCTCCCCCCCCACCGGGGAGCTGTTTTTT. This gives the protein CASSSPPTGELFF.

For the CDR3, the DNA is TGCGCCAGCAGCTACGGACAGGGGGCGTATGGGGAGCTGTTTTTT. This gives the protein CASSYGQGAYGELFF. This chain links TRBV5-1 with TRBJ2-2; 11 bases are a match to TRBD1. Germline-derived CDR1 and CDR2 are SGHRS and YFSETQ. The CDR3 is 15 residues long. After removal of 3 bases from V and 8 bases from J, the junction contained 6 bases not matched to a gene.

The count of this clone is one. CDR3 DNA: TGTGCCAGCAGTGACTTAGAGGTAGACACCATATATTTT. Its translation is CASSDLEVDTIYF. J is TRBJ1-3 and V is TRBV6-4; no definite D call. The CDR3 covers 13 residues. Per germline, CDR1 MRHNA and CDR2 SNTAGT. With 1 base removed from V and 8 bases from J, the gap between germline ends came to 9 bases.

This chain uses TRBV20-1 with TRBJ2-1; 8 bases agree with TRBD1. CDR1 is DFQATT and CDR2 is SNEGSKA in the germline V gene (reference sequence). This CDR3 comprises 11 residues. CDR3 in DNA: TGCAGAGGACAGGGTTCCAATGAGCAGTTCTTC. Protein sequence: CRGQGSNEQFF.

Only a few counts were recorded for this clone. V is TRBV7-8 and J is TRBJ1-4; 7 bases are a match to TRBD1. The CDR3 runs to 14 residues. Per the germline V gene, CDR1 is SGHVS and CDR2 is FQNEAQ. V lost 4 bases and J lost 8; bases outside the gene matches: 7. CDR3 protein: CASSSSGTVEKLFF. CDR3 bases: TGTGCCAGCAGCTCATCCGGGACAGTAGAAAAACTGTTTTTT.

The V call is TRBV30, the J call TRBJ2-7, with a weak D call TRBD1 (6 bases). Germline CDR1 reads GTSNPN; CDR2 reads SVGIG (reference sequence). Trimming cost V 3 bases and J 2 bases, with 14 bases left between them. The CDR3 contains 14 residues. The CDR3 coding sequence is TGTGCCTGGAGGATTACAGGGTATCCCTACGAGCAGTACTTC. Its translation: CAWRITGYPYEQYF.

The V call is TRBV15, the J call TRBJ1-4; D is ambiguous. Germline values: CDR1 LNHNV, CDR2 YYDKDF (reference sequence). This CDR3 contains 13 residues. V lost 5 bases and J lost 6, with 10 bases in between. For the CDR3, the DNA is TGTGCCACCAGCTTCCCAGCCCATGAAAAACTGTTTTTT. It is translated as CATSFPAHEKLFF. Supplemented by reference TRBV15 and TRBJ1-4, the full variable domain reads DAMVIQNPRYQVTQFGKPVTLSCSQTLNHNVMYWYQQKSSQAPKLLFHYYDKDFNNEADTPDNFQSRRPNTSFCFLDIRSPGLGDTAMYLCATSFPAHEKLFFGSGTQLSVL.

The CDR3 loop is CASSQDRGGLAGEYEQYF. In DNA form, the CDR3 reads TGCGCCAGCAGCCAAGATCGAGGGGGACTAGCGGGAGAATACGAGCAGTACTTC. The rearrangement joins TRBV4-3 to TRBJ2-7, with 14 bases aligning to TRBD2. The CDR3 has 18 amino acids. Per germline, CDR1 LGHNA and CDR2 YSLEER. V gave up 0 bases and J gave up 4 bases; unmatched junction bases: 8.

The rearrangement links TRBV28 to TRBJ1-1; maybe TRBD1 (5 bases). The CDR3 is 13 amino acids. CDR1 is MDHEN and CDR2 is SYDVKM in the germline V gene. Between the trimmed V and J ends, which lost 6 bases and 1 base, there was a span of 9 bases. The CDR3 nucleotides read TGTGCCAGCAGCTTGGGGGAGAACACTGAAGCTTTCTTT. Translation gives CASSLGENTEAFF.

This clone was observed a single time. The J gene is TRBJ1-3, the V gene TRBV30; D unresolved. Trimming pared 0 bases from V and 0 bases from J, leaving 9 bases between. The CDR3 has 15 amino acids. Germline-derived CDR1 and CDR2 are GTSNPN and SVGIG (reference sequence). The CDR3 spells CAWSVGTSSGNTIYF. Here the CDR3 DNA reads TGTGCCTGGAGTGTGGGTACGAGCTCTGGAAACACCATATATTTT.

This clone has a single count. The chain links TRBV5-1 to TRBJ2-5, with D perhaps matching TRBD2 (6 bases). Per germline, CDR1 SGHRS and CDR2 YFSETQ. Trimming removed 3 bases at V and 5 bases at J, with 14 bases between. CDR3 length: 14 residues. CDR3 nucleotide sequence: TGCGCCAGCAGCTCCGGAGGGGTTAGGGAGACCCAGTACTTC. Protein sequence: CASSSGGVRETQYF.